What follows is one TCR beta chain and its context. These data originate in a study of blood T cell repertoires in COVID-19. Study-wide context: COVID-19 samples, acute and convalescent, were from the United States, Italy and Spain. From T cells, B-cell-depleted T cells, or PBMCs came the material, which was cDNA or gDNA.

As processed by the authors: By means of reference gene primer amplification, nucleated cell counts were estimated. Using immunoSEQ multiplex PCR, the repertoire was profiled, and TCRdb retains in-frame clones only, with some absent. The DNA gave D and trimming, while V, J and clone size come from that table. Of over 100,000 clones listed, 79% are singletons. The J segment lost 3 bases and the V segment lost 6 bases, leaving 8 bases of the junction unmatched. This CDR3 contains 15 residues. CDR1 and CDR2 (germline): MDHEN, SYDVKM. The specimen was peripheral blood. The chain recombines TRBV28 with TRBJ2-7, with 10 positions matching TRBD2. The TCR comes from a woman aged 80 or over with acute or convalescent COVID-19. The CDR3 DNA reads TGTGCCAGCAGGGGGGGGACTAGCGCCAACTACGAGCAGTACTTC. This gives the protein CASRGGTSANYEQYF.